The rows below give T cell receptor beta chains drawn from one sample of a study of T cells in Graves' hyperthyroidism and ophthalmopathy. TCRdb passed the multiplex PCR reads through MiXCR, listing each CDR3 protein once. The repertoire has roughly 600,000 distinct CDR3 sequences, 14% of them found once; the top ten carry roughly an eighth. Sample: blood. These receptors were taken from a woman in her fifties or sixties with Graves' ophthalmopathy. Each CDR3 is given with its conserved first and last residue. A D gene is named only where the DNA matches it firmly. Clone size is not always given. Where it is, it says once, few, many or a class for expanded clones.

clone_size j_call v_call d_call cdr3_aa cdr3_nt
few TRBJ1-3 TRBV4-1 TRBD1 CASSPHLTGTGGTGNTIYF TGCGCCAGCAGCCCTCATCTTACCGGGACAGGGGGTACTGGAAACACCATATATTTT
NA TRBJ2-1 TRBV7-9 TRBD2 CASSPGTSGRAEFF TGTGCCAGCAGCCCTGGGACTAGCGGGAGGGCCGAGTTCTTC
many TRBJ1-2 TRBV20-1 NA CSARESASYGYTF TGCAGTGCTAGAGAGTCAGCATCCTATGGCTACACCTTC
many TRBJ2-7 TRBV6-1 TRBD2 CASSYATQGLESYEQYF TGTGCCAGCAGTTATGCGACACAGGGACTAGAATCCTACGAGCAGTACTTC
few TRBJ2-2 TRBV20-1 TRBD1 CSARRDRGIIGELFF TGCAGTGCTAGGCGGGACAGGGGGATTATCGGGGAGCTGTTTTTT
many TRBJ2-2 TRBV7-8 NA CASSSKGGGDNTGELFF TGTGCCAGCAGCTCCAAGGGGGGGGGAGACAACACCGGGGAGCTGTTTTTT
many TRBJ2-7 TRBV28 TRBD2 CASSSTTFSGRAPPEQYF TGTGCCAGCAGTTCAACTACTTTTAGCGGGAGGGCCCCTCCCGAGCAGTACTTC
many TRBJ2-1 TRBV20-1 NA CSARAASYNEQFF TGCAGTGCTAGAGCGGCGTCCTACAATGAGCAGTTCTTC
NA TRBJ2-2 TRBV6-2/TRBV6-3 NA CASSYSVGESSTGELFF TGTGCCAGCAGTTACTCGGTGGGGGAGTCTAGCACCGGGGAGCTGTTTTTT
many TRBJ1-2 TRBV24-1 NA CATSDFSGAGYTF TGTGCCACCAGTGATTTTTCGGGGGCTGGCTACACCTTC
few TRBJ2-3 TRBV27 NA CASGFMDSSTDTQYF TGTGCCAGCGGTTTTATGGACTCTAGCACAGATACGCAGTATTTT
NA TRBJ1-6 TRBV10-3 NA CAISYRTAVRSPLHF TGTGCCATCAGTTACCGGACGGCTGTAAGGTCACCCCTCCACTTT
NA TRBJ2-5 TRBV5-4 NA CASTEVGDQETQYF TGTGCCAGCACCGAGGTAGGGGACCAAGAGACCCAGTACTTC
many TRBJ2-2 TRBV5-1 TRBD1 CASSKGQGNTGELFF TGCGCCAGCAGCAAGGGACAGGGGAACACCGGGGAGCTGTTTTTT
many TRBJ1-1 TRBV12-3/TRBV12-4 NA CASSYARGWNTEAFF TGTGCCAGCAGTTACGCCAGGGGCTGGAACACTGAAGCTTTCTTT
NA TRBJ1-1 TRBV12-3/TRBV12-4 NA CASSLAAPRGAFF TGTGCCAGCAGTTTAGCCGCACCCAGAGGAGCTTTCTTT
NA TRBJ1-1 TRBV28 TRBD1 CASSLDRGRPEAFF TGTGCCAGCAGCCTGGACAGGGGGCGACCTGAAGCTTTCTTT
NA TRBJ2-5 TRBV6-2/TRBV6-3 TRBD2 CASSLQLGRELETQYF TGTGCCAGCAGTCTCCAGTTGGGGCGGGAGTTGGAGACCCAGTACTTC
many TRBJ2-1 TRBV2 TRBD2 CASISPGLAGGNEQFF TGTGCCAGCATTTCACCCGGGCTAGCGGGAGGGAATGAGCAGTTCTTC
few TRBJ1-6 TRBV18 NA CASSPSDIYSPLHF TGTGCCAGCTCACCATCGGACATTTATTCACCCCTCCACTTT
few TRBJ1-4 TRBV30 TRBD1 CAWGRGTGTGAEKLFF TGTGCCTGGGGTCGGGGGACCGGGACAGGGGCTGAAAAACTGTTTTTT
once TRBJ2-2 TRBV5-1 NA CTSSFRGNTGELFF TGCACCAGCAGCTTTAGGGGAAACACCGGGGAGCTGTTTTTT
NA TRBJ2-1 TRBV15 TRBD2 CATSKRLAGDEQFF TGTGCCACCAGCAAAAGACTAGCGGGAGATGAGCAGTTCTTC
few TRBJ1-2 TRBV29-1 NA CSVEGGNGYTF TGCAGCGTTGAAGGTGGGAATGGCTACACCTTC
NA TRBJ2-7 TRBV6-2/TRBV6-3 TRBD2 CASSSRGSGYEQYF TGTGCCAGCAGTTCCCGCGGGAGCGGGTACGAGCAGTACTTC